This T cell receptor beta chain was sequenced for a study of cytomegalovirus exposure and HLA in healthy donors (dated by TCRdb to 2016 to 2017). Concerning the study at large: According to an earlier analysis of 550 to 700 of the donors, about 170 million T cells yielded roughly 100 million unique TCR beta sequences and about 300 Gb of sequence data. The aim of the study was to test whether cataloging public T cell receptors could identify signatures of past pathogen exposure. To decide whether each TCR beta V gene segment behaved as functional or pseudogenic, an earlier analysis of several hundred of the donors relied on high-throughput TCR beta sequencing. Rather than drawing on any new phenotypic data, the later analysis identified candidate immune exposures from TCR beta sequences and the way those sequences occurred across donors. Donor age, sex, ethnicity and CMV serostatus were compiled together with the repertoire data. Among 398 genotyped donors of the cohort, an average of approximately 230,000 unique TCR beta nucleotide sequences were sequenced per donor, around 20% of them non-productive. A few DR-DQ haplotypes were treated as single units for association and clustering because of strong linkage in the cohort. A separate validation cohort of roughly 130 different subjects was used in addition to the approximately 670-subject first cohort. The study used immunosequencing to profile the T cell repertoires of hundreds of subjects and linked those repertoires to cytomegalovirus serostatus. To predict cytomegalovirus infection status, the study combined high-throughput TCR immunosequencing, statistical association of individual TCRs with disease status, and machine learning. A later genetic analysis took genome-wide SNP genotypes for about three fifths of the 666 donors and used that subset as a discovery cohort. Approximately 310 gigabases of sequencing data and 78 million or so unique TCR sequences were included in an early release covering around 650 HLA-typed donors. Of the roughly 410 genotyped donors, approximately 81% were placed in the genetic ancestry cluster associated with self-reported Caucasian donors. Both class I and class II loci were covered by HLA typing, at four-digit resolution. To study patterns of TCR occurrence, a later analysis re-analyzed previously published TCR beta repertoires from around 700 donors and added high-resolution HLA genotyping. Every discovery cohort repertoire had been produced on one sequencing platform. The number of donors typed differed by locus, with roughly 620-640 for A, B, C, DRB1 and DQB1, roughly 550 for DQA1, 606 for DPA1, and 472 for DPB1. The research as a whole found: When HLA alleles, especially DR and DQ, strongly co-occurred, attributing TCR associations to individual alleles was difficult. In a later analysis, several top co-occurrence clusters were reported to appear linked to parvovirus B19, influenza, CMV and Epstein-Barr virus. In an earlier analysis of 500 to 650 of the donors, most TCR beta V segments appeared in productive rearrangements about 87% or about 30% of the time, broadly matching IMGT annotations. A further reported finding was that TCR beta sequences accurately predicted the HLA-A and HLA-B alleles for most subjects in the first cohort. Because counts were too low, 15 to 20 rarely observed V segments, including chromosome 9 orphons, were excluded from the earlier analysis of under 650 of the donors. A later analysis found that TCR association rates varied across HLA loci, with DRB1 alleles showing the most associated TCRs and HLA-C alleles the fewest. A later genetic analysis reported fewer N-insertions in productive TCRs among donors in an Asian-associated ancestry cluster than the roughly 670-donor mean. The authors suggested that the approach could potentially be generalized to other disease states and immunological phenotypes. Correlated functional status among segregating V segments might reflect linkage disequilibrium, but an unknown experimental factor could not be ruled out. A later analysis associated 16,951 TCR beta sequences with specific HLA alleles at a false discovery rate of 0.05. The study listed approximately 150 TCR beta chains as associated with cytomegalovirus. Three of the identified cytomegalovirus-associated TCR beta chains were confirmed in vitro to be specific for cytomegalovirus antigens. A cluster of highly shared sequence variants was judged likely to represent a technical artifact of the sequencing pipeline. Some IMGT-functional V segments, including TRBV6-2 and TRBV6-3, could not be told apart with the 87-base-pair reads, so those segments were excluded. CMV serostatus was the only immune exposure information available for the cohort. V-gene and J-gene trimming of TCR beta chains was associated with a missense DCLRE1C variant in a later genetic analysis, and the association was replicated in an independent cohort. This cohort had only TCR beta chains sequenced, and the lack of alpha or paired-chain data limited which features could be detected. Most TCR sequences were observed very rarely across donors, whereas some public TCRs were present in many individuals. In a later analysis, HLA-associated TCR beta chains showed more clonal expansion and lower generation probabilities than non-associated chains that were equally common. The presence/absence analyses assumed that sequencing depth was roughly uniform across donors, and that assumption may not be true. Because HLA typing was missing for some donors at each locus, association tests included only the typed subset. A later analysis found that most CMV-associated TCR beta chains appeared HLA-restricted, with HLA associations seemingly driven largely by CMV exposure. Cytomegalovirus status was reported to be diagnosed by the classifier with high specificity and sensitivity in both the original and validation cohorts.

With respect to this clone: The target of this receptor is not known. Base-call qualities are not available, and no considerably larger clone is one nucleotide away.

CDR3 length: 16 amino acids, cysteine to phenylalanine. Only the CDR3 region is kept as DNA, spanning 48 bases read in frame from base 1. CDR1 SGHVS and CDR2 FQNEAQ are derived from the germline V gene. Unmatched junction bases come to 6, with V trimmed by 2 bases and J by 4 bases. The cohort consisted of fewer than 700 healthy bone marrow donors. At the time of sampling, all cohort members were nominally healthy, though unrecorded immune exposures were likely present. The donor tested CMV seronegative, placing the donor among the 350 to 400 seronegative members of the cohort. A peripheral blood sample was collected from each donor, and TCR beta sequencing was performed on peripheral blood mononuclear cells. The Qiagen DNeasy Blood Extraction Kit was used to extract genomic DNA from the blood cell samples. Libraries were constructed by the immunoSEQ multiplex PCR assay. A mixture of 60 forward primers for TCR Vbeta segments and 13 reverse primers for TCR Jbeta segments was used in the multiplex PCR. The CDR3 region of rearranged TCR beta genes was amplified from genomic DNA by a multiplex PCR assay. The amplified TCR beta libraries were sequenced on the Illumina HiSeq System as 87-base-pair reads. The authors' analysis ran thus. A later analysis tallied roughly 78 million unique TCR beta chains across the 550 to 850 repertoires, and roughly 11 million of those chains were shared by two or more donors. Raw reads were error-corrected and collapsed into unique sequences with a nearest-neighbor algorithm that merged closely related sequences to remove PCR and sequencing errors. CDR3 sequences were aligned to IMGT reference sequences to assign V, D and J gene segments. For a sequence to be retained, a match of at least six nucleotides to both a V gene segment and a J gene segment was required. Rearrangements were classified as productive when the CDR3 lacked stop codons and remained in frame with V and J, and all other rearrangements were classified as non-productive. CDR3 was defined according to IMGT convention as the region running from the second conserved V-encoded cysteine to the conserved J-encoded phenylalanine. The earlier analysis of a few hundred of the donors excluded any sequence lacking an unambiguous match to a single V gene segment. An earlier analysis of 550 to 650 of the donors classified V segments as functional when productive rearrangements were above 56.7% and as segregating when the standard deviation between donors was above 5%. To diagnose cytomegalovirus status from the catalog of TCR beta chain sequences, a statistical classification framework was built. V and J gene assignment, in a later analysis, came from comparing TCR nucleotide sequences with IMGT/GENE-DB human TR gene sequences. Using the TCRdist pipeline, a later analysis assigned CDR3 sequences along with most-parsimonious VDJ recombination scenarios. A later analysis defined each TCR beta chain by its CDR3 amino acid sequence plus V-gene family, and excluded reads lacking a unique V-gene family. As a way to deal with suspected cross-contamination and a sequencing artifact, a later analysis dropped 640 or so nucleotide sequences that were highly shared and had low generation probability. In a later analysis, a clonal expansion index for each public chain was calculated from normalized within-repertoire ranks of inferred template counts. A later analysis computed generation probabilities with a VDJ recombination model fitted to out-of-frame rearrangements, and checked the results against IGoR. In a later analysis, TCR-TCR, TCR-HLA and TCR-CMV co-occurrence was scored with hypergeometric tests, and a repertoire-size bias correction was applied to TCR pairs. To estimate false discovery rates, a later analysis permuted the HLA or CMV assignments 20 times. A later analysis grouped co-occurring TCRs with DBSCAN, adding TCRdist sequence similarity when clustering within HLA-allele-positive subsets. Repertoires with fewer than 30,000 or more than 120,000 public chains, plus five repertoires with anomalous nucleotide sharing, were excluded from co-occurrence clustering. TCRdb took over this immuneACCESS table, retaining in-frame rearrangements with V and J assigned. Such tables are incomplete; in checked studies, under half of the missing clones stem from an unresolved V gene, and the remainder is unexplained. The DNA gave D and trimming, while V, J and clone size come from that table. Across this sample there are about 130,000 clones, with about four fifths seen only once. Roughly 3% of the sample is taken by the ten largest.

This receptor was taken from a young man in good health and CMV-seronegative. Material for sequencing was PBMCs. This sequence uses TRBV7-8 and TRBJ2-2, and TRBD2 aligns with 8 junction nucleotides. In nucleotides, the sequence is TGTGCCAGCAGCTTAACCGCGGGGGGTGGCACCGGGGAGCTGTTTTTT. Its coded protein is CASSLTAGGGTGELFF.